This TCR beta chain stems from a study of cytomegalovirus exposure and HLA in healthy donors (TCRdb year 2017). Background for the entire study: An earlier analysis of fewer than 750 of the donors reported 276 Gb of sequence data and around 110 million unique TCR beta sequences obtained from about 179 million T cells. About 330 gigabases of sequencing data and approximately 92 million unique TCR sequences made up an early release that covered nearly 650 HLA-typed donors. Of the 398 genotyped donors, 81% fell in the genetic ancestry cluster associated with self-reported Caucasian donors. The study aimed to test whether cataloging public T cell receptors could reveal signatures of past pathogen exposure. Using immunosequencing, the study profiled T cell repertoires from fewer than 700 subjects and related those repertoires to cytomegalovirus serostatus. In addition to the first cohort of 666 subjects, a separate validation cohort of over 90 different subjects was used. The study combined high-throughput TCR immunosequencing, statistical association of individual TCRs with disease status, and machine learning to predict cytomegalovirus infection status. In a later analysis, previously published TCR beta repertoires from about 670 donors were re-analyzed and high-resolution HLA genotyping was added so that TCR occurrence patterns could be studied. Rather than using new phenotypic data, the later analysis identified candidate immune exposures from TCR beta sequences and from how often those sequences occurred across donors. To decide whether each TCR beta V gene segment behaved as functional or pseudogenic, an earlier analysis of some 580 of the donors relied on high-throughput TCR beta sequencing. Donor age, sex, ethnicity and CMV serostatus were compiled alongside the repertoire data. A later genetic analysis took genome-wide SNP genotypes for about 60% of the roughly 670 donors and used that subset as a discovery cohort. All discovery cohort repertoires had been generated using a single sequencing platform. HLA typing included class I and class II loci at four-digit resolution. Typing coverage differed by locus: A, B, C, DRB1 and DQB1 were typed in roughly 620-630 donors, DQA1 in 500 to 550, DPA1 in some 610, and DPB1 in about 450. Four to six DR-DQ haplotypes were handled as single units for association and clustering, since linkage in the cohort was strong. Across 300 to 400 genotyped donors of the cohort, an average of roughly 250,000 unique TCR beta nucleotide sequences per donor were sequenced, and 15% to 20% of those sequences were non-productive. On the study overall, not on this receptor specifically: In the study, approximately 160 TCR beta chains were listed as associated with cytomegalovirus. Compared with the approximately 670-donor mean, donors in an Asian-associated ancestry cluster had fewer N-insertions in productive TCRs, according to a later genetic analysis. Presence/absence analyses assumed roughly uniform sequencing depth across donors, an assumption that may not hold. Most TCR sequences were observed very rarely across donors, whereas some public TCRs were present in many individuals. Because HLA typing was unavailable for some donors at each locus, only the typed subset was used in association tests. Cytomegalovirus status was reported to be diagnosed by the classifier with high specificity and sensitivity in both the original and validation cohorts. In a later analysis, about 16,000 TCR beta sequences were associated with specific HLA alleles at a false discovery rate of 0.05. Correlated functional status among segregating V segments might be attributable to linkage disequilibrium, but an unknown experimental factor could not be ruled out. In this cohort, only TCR beta chains were sequenced, and detectable features were limited by the absence of alpha or paired-chain data. Strong co-occurrence of HLA alleles, especially DR and DQ, made assigning TCR associations to individual alleles difficult. Immune exposure information for the cohort was limited to CMV serostatus. A later analysis reported that several top co-occurrence clusters appeared linked to parvovirus B19, influenza, CMV and Epstein-Barr virus. In a later analysis, HLA-associated TCR beta chains were found to be more clonally expanded and to have lower generation probabilities than equally common non-associated chains. The sequencing pipeline was judged likely to have produced a cluster of highly shared sequence variants as a technical artifact. In a later analysis, the rate of TCR association differed among HLA loci, with DRB1 alleles having the most associated TCRs and HLA-C alleles having the fewest. Because the 87-base-pair reads could not distinguish some IMGT-functional V segments, including TRBV6-2 and TRBV6-3, those segments were excluded. An association between a missense DCLRE1C variant and V-gene and J-gene trimming of TCR beta chains was found in a later genetic analysis and replicated in an independent cohort. Three of the identified cytomegalovirus-associated TCR beta chains were confirmed in vitro to be specific for cytomegalovirus antigens. According to a later analysis, most CMV-associated TCR beta chains appeared to be HLA-restricted, and the HLA associations seemed to be driven largely by CMV exposure. Because counts were too low, roughly 16 rarely observed V segments, including chromosome 9 orphons, were excluded from the earlier analysis of 587 of the donors. The authors suggested that the approach could potentially be extended to other disease states and immunological phenotypes. In an earlier analysis of around 600 of the donors, most TCR beta V segments were observed in productive rearrangements about 90% or about 30% of the time, broadly matching IMGT annotations. A further reported finding was that TCR beta sequences accurately predicted the HLA-A and HLA-B alleles for most subjects in the first cohort.

This clone has just one count. Which antigen it targets is not known. The record has no base qualities; no much larger clone is one base away. Receptors were amplified or captured by the immunoSEQ multiplex PCR assay. The multiplex PCR relied on a mix of 60 forward primers for TCR Vbeta segments and 13 reverse primers for TCR Jbeta segments. Amplification of the CDR3 region of rearranged TCR beta genes was performed with a multiplex PCR assay on genomic DNA. The amplified TCR beta libraries were sequenced on the Illumina HiSeq System as 87-base-pair reads. On the study's bioinformatics: Across the roughly 700 repertoires, a later analysis counted tens of millions of unique TCR beta chains, roughly 11 million of which were shared by at least two donors. To remove PCR and sequencing errors, raw reads were error-corrected and collapsed into unique sequences using a nearest-neighbor algorithm that merged closely related sequences. CDR3 sequences were aligned to IMGT reference sequences to assign V, D and J gene segments. For a sequence to be retained, a match of at least six nucleotides to both a V gene segment and a J gene segment was required. A rearrangement counted as productive if the CDR3 had no stop codons and remained in frame with V and J, and every other rearrangement counted as non-productive. Following IMGT convention, CDR3 was defined as the stretch from the second conserved V-encoded cysteine to the conserved J-encoded phenylalanine. Sequences without an unambiguous match to a single V gene segment were excluded from the earlier analysis of 587 of the donors. An earlier analysis of 587 of the donors called V segments functional above 56.7% productive rearrangements and segregating when the between-donor standard deviation exceeded 5%. To diagnose cytomegalovirus status from the catalog of TCR beta chain sequences, a statistical classification framework was built. A later analysis assigned V and J genes by comparing TCR nucleotide sequences with IMGT/GENE-DB human TR gene sequences. The TCRdist pipeline was used in a later analysis to assign CDR3 sequences and most-parsimonious VDJ recombination scenarios. In a later analysis, every TCR beta chain was defined by the combination of its CDR3 amino acid sequence and its V-gene family, and reads without a unique V-gene family were dropped. As a way to deal with suspected cross-contamination and a sequencing artifact, a later analysis dropped 450 to 600 nucleotide sequences that were highly shared and had low generation probability. In a later analysis, a clonal expansion index was calculated for each public chain from normalized within-repertoire ranks of inferred template counts. In a later analysis, generation probabilities were computed with a VDJ recombination model fitted to out-of-frame rearrangements, and the resulting probabilities were checked against IGoR. In a later analysis, TCR-TCR, TCR-HLA and TCR-CMV co-occurrence was scored with hypergeometric tests, and a repertoire-size bias correction was applied to TCR pairs. To estimate false discovery rates, a later analysis permuted the HLA or CMV assignments 20 times. In a later analysis, co-occurring TCRs were grouped using DBSCAN, and TCRdist sequence similarity was added for clustering within HLA-allele-positive subsets. Co-occurrence clustering excluded repertoires with fewer than 30,000 or more than 120,000 public chains, plus five with anomalous nucleotide sharing. The source is immuneACCESS, and TCRdb retained only in-frame sequences with V and J called. Part of the clones is not carried over; for the studies checked, unresolved V genes explain less than half of this, and the remainder is unexplained. V and J calls and clone size are given by that table; D and trimming were obtained from the DNA. This sample has about 140,000 clones in its table, and 80% of those were observed once. The ten largest clones capture approximately 14% of the sample.

The cohort was made up of 650 to 700 healthy bone marrow donors. All cohort members were sampled while nominally healthy, although unrecorded immune exposures were likely present. The donor was CMV seronegative and belonged to the group of 350 to 400 seronegative cohort members. A peripheral blood sample was collected from each donor, and TCR beta sequencing was performed on peripheral blood mononuclear cells. The Qiagen DNeasy Blood Extraction Kit was used to extract genomic DNA from the blood cell samples. Spanning cysteine to phenylalanine, the CDR3 consists of 16 amino acids. Only the CDR3 DNA stays, 48 bases, in frame from base 1. Trimming at the junction amounts to 0 bases on V and 6 bases on J, and the germline ends lie 17 bases apart. CDR1 and CDR2, looked up from the germline V gene, are SGDLS and YYNGEE.

The specimen sequenced was PBMCs. The V gene is TRBV9 and the J gene is TRBJ2-3, and TRBD2 may be the D gene, going by 5 matching bases. This clonotype was sampled from a woman in her thirties or forties in good health and CMV-seronegative. The CDR3 is CASSVAQVRGADTQYF. The nucleotide sequence is TGTGCCAGCAGCGTAGCTCAGGTTCGGGGTGCGGATACGCAGTATTTT.